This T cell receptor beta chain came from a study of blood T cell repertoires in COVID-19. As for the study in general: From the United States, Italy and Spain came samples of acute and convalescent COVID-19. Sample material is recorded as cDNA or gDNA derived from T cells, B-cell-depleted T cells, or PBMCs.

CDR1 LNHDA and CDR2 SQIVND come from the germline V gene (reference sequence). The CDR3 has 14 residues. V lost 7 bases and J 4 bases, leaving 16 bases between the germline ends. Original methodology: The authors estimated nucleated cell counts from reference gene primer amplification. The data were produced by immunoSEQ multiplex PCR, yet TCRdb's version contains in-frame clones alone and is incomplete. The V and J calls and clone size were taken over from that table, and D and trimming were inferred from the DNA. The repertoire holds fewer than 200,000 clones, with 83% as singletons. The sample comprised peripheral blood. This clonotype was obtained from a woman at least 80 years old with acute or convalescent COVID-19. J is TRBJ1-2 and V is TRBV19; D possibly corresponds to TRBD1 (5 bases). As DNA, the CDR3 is TGTGCCAGTACCCTCCGCAGGGAAACCTATGGCTACACCTTC. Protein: CASTLRRETYGYTF. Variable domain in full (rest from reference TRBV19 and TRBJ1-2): DGGITQSPKYLFRKEGQNVTLSCEQNLNHDAMYWYRQDPGQGLRLIYYSQIVNDFQKGDIAEGYSVSREKKESFPLTVTSAQKNPTAFYLCASTLRRETYGYTFGSGTRLTVV.